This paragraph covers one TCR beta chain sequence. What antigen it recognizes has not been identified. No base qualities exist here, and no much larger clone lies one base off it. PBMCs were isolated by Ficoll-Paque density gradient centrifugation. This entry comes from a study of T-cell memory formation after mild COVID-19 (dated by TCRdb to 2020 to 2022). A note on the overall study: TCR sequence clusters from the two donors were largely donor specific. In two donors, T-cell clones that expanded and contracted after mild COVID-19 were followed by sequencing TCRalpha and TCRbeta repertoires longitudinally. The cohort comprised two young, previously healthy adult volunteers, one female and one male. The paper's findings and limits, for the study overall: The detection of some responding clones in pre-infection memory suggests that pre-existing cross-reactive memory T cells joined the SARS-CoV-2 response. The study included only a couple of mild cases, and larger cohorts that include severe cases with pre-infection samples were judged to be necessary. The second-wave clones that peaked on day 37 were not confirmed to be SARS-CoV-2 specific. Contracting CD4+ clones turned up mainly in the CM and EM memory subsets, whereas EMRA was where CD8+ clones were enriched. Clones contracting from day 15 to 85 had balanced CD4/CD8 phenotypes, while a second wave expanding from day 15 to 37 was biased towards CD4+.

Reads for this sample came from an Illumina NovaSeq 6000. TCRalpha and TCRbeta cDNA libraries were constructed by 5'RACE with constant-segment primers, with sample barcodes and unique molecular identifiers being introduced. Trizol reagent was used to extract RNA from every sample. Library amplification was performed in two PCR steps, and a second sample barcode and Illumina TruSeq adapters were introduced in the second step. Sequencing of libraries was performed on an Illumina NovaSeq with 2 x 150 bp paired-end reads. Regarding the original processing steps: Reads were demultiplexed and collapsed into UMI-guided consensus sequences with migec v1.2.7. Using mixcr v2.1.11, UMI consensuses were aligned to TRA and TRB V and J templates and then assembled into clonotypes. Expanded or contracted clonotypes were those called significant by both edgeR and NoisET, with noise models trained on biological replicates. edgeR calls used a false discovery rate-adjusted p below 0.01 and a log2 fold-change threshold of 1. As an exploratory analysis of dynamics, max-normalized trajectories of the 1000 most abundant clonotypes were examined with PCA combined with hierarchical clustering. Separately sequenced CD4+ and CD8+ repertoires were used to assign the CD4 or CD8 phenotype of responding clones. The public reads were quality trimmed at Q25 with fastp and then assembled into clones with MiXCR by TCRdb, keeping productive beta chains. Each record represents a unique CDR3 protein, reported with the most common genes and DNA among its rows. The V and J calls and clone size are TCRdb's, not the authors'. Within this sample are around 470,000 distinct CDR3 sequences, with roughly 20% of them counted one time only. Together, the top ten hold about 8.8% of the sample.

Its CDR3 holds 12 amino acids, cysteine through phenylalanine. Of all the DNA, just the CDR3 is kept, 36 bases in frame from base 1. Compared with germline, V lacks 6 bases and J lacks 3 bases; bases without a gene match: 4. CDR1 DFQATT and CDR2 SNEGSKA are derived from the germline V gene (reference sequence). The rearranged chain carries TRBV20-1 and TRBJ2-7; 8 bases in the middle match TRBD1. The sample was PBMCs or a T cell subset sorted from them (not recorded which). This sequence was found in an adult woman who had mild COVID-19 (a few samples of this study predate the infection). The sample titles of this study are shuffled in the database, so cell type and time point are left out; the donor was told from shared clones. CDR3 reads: CSAGRGRYEQYF. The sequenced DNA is TGCAGTGCGGGCAGGGGGCGCTACGAGCAGTACTTC.